The source of this T cell receptor beta chain is a study of response to subunit inactivated influenza vaccine. The study, taken as a whole, reports: A suggestion made by the authors is that each seasonal influenza vaccination recruits few new T cells.

Ten or more counts support this clonotype. The antigen remains unidentified. CDR3 size: 13 residues. Trimming at V came to 1 base and at J to 7 bases, leaving 3 bases not matched to a gene. CDR1 and CDR2 from the germline V gene are MDHEN and SYDVKM. TCRdb independently ran MiXCR on the RT-PCR reads; one entry per CDR3 protein. The top ten hold roughly 12% of the sample, which has about 520,000 distinct CDR3 sequences, about a tenth seen once. The genes are TRBV28 and TRBJ2-7; 8 nucleotides agree with TRBD1. The material sequenced was PBMCs from blood, taken roughly 47 days after vaccination. This TCR was recovered from a man aged 50 to 59 who received an inactivated influenza vaccine. DNA for the CDR3: TGTGCCAGCAGTTTATTACAGGGGGGTGAGCAGTACTTC. Amino acid sequence: CASSLLQGGEQYF.